This TCR beta chain was sequenced for a study of T-cell reconstitution after alpha-beta-depleted transplantation in children. Study findings and constraints: Surviving thymic progenitors and recipient T cells were the source of high TCRbeta diversity at day 60 in some patients. Most T-cell counts and diversity one year after the transplant came from T cells that were newly produced. The origin of alpha-beta T cells about two months after transplant was reportedly several hundred expanded graft clones.

Using unique molecular identifiers, the investigators prepared the TCRbeta library. TCRdb independently ran MiXCR on the PCR reads; one entry per CDR3 protein. The data hold fewer than 1 million distinct CDR3 sequences, with 16% observed a single time. CDR1 SGHAT and CDR2 FQNNGV come from the germline V gene. V shed 4 bases and J shed 0 bases, with 10 bases lying between them. The CDR3 has 15 amino acids. This clonotype was seen a handful of times. Its specificity is not known. This receptor was obtained from a male patient between 10 and 17 years old who had a stem cell transplant for acute lymphoblastic leukemia, so the T cells may come from the graft donor. The material was PBMCs, mostly from graft donor cells, obtained 360 days after TCRalphabeta/CD19-depleted stem cell transplant. The chain has TRBV11-2 and TRBJ1-3; D not resolved. CDR3 residues: CASSSAGLSGNTIYF. CDR3 DNA sequence: TGTGCCAGCAGCTCGGCAGGACTCTCTGGAAACACCATATATTTT.